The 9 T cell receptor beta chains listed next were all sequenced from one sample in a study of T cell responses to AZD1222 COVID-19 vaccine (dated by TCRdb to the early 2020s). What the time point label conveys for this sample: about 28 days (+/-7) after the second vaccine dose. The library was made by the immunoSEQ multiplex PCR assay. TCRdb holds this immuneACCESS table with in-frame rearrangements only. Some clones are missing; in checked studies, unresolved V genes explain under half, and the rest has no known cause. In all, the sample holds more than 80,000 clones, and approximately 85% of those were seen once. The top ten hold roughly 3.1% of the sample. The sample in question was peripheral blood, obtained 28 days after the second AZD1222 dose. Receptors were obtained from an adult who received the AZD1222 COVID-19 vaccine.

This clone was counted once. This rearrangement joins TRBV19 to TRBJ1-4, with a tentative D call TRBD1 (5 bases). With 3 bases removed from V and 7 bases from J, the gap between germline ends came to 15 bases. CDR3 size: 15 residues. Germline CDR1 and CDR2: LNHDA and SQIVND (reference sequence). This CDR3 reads CASSIGTGEPEKLFF. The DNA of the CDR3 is TGTGCCAGTAGTATTGGGACCGGGGAACCTGAAAAACTGTTTTTT.

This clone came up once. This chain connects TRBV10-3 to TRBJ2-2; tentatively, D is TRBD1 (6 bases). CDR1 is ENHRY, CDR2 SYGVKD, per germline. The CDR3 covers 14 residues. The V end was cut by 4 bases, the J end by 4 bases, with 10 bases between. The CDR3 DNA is TGTGCCATCAGTGTGGGACAATTCACCGGGGAGCTGTTTTTT. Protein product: CAISVGQFTGELFF.

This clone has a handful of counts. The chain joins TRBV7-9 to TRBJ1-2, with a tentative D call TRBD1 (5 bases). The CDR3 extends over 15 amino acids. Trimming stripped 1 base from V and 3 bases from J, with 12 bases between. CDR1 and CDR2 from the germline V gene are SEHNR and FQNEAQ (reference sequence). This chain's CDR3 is CASSLEGSSDYGYTF. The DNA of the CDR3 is TGTGCCAGCAGCTTAGAGGGGAGCTCGGACTATGGCTACACCTTC.

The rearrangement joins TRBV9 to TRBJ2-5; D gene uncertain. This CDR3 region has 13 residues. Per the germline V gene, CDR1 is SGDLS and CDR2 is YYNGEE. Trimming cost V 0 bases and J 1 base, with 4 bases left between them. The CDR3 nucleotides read TGTGCCAGCAGCGTAGCCCCCCAAGAGACCCAGTACTTC. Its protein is CASSVAPQETQYF.

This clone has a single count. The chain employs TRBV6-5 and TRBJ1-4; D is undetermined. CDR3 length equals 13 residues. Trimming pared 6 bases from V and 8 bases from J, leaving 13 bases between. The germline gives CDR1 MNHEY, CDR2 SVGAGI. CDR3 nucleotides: TGTGCCAGCAGGGGCAGGTTAGGGGAAAAACTGTTTTTT. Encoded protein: CASRGRLGEKLFF.

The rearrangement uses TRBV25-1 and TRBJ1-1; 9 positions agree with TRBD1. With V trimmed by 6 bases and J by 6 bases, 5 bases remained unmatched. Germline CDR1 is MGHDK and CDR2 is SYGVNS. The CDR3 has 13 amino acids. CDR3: CASSTGGWPEAFF. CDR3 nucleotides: TGTGCCAGCAGCACAGGGGGCTGGCCTGAAGCTTTCTTT.

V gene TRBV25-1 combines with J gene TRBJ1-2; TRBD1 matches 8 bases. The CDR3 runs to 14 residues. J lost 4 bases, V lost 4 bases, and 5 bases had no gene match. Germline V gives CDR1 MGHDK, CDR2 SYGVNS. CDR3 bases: TGTGCCAGCAGTGTAACAGGGGGTCCCTATGGCTACACCTTC. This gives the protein CASSVTGGPYGYTF.

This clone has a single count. The DNA for the CDR3 is TGTGCCAGCAGCCAAGCGGAGTACGAGCAGTACTTC. Protein product: CASSQAEYEQYF. This chain links TRBV14 with TRBJ2-7; the D is unclear. CDR3 length: 12 amino acids. Germline V gene sequence: CDR1 SGHDN, CDR2 FVKESK. The V end was cut by 1 base, the J end by 4 bases, with 5 bases between.

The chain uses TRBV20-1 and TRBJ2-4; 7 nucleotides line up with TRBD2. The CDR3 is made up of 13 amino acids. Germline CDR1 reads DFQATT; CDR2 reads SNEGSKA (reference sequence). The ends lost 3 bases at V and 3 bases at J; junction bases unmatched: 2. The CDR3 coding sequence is TGCAGTGCTAGTAGCGGGTTCAAAAACATTCAGTACTTC. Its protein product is CSASSGFKNIQYF.